This T cell receptor (beta chain) was identified during a study of shared clonotypes between healthy human individuals. Germline assignment: CDR1 LNHDA and CDR2 SQIVND (reference sequence). The CDR3 is 15 amino acids. Trimming stripped 6 bases from V and 8 bases from J, with 22 bases between. Template for every sorted-subset replicate PCR totaled about 0.2 ug DNA, 25,000 to 35,000 T cell genomes. This table comes from immunoSEQ multiplex PCR, and its TCRdb copy is limited to in-frame clones, with some not included. The data hold approximately 1,000,000 clones, with about 80% observed a single time. The split of CD4+ cells yielded CD45RA+ naive and CD45RA-negative memory subsets. Overall study findings and caveats: Rarefaction analysis demonstrated incomplete sorted-subset sequencing notwithstanding large depth.

Details on this clone: No antigen is known for it.

The chain uses TRBV19 and TRBJ1-2; D not resolved. Source material: memory CD4+ T cells from PBMCs. Stated subset: CD45RA-negative fraction. The TCR comes from a man aged 18 to 35 in good health. Some clones in this sample may be carry-over from other donors' samples. CDR3 sequence: CASRKAYSSVWGYTF. The DNA for the CDR3 is TGTGCCAGTAGAAAGGCCTACTCCTCCGTATGGGGCTACACCTTC.